The 25 T cell receptor beta chains below come from one sample, sequenced in a study of T cell changes during pregnancy in multiple sclerosis. The data were produced by immunoSEQ multiplex PCR, yet TCRdb's version contains in-frame clones alone and is incomplete. The sample includes more than 65,000 clones, about nine tenths seen only once; the top ten take 0.35% to 0.45%. The sample here was CD4+ T cells from peripheral blood mononuclear cells, taken before pregnancy. All receptors come from a female donor with multiple sclerosis, enrolled in a pregnancy study.

V and J are TRBV2 and TRBJ2-5, with D perhaps TRBD2 (5 bases). Trimming took off 7 bases at V and 4 bases at J, with 16 bases between the two ends. CDR3 size: 14 residues. Germline assignment: CDR1 SNHLY and CDR2 FYNNEI. The CDR3 spells CASNVMRAGETQYF. As DNA, the CDR3 is TGTGCCAGCAATGTTATGAGGGCCGGAGAGACCCAGTACTTC. Drawing the rest from reference TRBV2 and TRBJ2-5, the complete variable domain is EPEVTQTPSHQVTQMGQEVILRCVPISNHLYFYWYRQILGQKVEFLVSFYNNEISEKSEIFDDQFSVERPDGSNFTLKIRSTKLEDSAMYFCASNVMRAGETQYFGPGTRLLVL.

CDR3 region: CASMIAGVNEQFF. In nucleotides, the CDR3 is TGCGCCAGCATGATAGCGGGGGTAAATGAGCAGTTCTTC. V and J are TRBV5-1 and TRBJ2-1, with 9 bases aligning to TRBD2. This CDR3 is 13 amino acids long. CDR1 SGHRS and CDR2 YFSETQ come from the germline V gene. After removal of 6 bases from V and 7 bases from J, the junction contained 5 bases not matched to a gene.

V usage is TRBV2 and J usage is TRBJ1-1; D gene uncertain. Germline V gives CDR1 SNHLY, CDR2 FYNNEI. V was trimmed by 5 bases and J by 1 base, leaving 11 bases between them. This CDR3 region has 14 residues. The CDR3, as DNA: TGTGCCAGCAGTATCCTCCGGGAGAACACTGAAGCTTTCTTT. It codes for CASSILRENTEAFF.

This chain links TRBV15 with TRBJ1-6; D is unclear. The CDR3 contains 15 residues. The ends were cut back, 0 bases at V and 6 bases at J, with 9 bases in the middle. Germline V gene data show CDR1 as LNHNV and CDR2 as YYDKDF (reference sequence). The CDR3 DNA sequence: TGTGCCACCAGCAGAGAGAGGGTCCCTAATTCACCCCTCCACTTT. Its protein product is CATSRERVPNSPLHF.

This rearrangement joins TRBV7-2 to TRBJ1-1; 7 bases match TRBD1. V dropped 5 bases and J dropped 5; count of bases not matched to a gene: 8. There are 14 residues in the CDR3. Germline CDR1 SGHTA, CDR2 FQGNSA. In DNA form, the CDR3 reads TGTGCCAGCAGCCAGGACAGGTTTGGTACTGAAGCTTTCTTT. Protein product: CASSQDRFGTEAFF.

The rearrangement joins TRBV4-1 to TRBJ2-4; 7 bases match TRBD1. Per the germline V gene, CDR1 is MGHRA and CDR2 is YSYEKL. V shed 1 base, J shed 15 bases, and the junction held 12 bases outside the gene matches. This CDR3 region has 14 residues. CDR3 sequence reads: CASSQVLWDSLSYF. CDR3 nucleotides: TGCGCCAGCAGCCAAGTTCTTTGGGACAGCCTCTCGTACTTC.

V gene TRBV6-6 combines with J gene TRBJ1-2, with D unresolved. Germline V gene sequence: CDR1 MNHNY, CDR2 SVGAGI (reference sequence). CDR3 length: 10 amino acids. V was trimmed by 6 bases and J by 6 bases, leaving 5 bases between them. As DNA, the CDR3 is TGTGCCAGCAGCCGTGATGGCTACACCTTC. The encoded protein is CASSRDGYTF.

The chain carries TRBV7-9 and TRBJ1-2; 7 nucleotides match TRBD1. The CDR3 runs to 13 residues. Germline CDR1 and CDR2: SEHNR and FQNEAQ (reference sequence). J was trimmed by 4 bases and V by 6 bases; bases with no gene match: 5. The CDR3 DNA reads TGTGCCAGCAGTACTACAGGGGTCTATGGCTACACCTTC. Translation: CASSTTGVYGYTF.

The chain uses TRBV7-9 and TRBJ2-1; D perhaps matches TRBD1 (5 bases). The CDR3 contains 14 residues. Between the trimmed V and J ends, which lost 3 bases and 5 bases, there was a span of 11 bases. Per the germline V gene, CDR1 is SEHNR and CDR2 is FQNEAQ (reference sequence). CDR3 loop: CASSFRTSNNEQFF. CDR3 DNA sequence: TGTGCCAGCAGCTTCAGGACATCAAACAATGAGCAGTTCTTC.

V and J are TRBV25-1 and TRBJ2-2, with TRBD2 matching over 10 bases. Looked up from germline, CDR1 is MGHDK and CDR2 is SYGVNS. The CDR3 is made up of 18 amino acids. Losses at the gene ends were 10 bases for V and 0 bases for J; bases not matched to a gene: 14. The CDR3 DNA sequence: TGTGCCACCACTATTGGAAGAGCGGGAGGGACGAACACCGGGGAGCTGTTTTTT. It translates to CATTIGRAGGTNTGELFF. The variable domain in full, completed from reference TRBV25-1 and TRBJ2-2, reads EADIYQTPRYLVIGTGKKITLECSQTMGHDKMYWYQQDPGMELHLIHYSYGVNSTEKGDLSSESTVSRIRTEHFPLTLESARPSHTSQYLCATTIGRAGGTNTGELFFGEGSRLTVL.

In DNA, the CDR3 is TGTGCCAGTAGTATTCCGGGGACAGGGGCCCTCCATGGCTACACCTTC. Translated: CASSIPGTGALHGYTF. V and J are TRBV19 and TRBJ1-2; 10 nucleotides align to TRBD1. In germline, CDR1 is LNHDA, CDR2 SQIVND (reference sequence). This CDR3 is built from 16 residues. V was pared by 3 bases and J by 6 bases, with 10 bases of the junction left unmatched.

The V and J genes are TRBV4-1 and TRBJ1-4; a possible D gene is TRBD1 (5 bases). CDR1 and CDR2 (germline): MGHRA, YSYEKL. The CDR3 covers 14 residues. The V end was cut by 1 base, the J end by 4 bases, with 7 bases between. CDR3 in DNA: TGCGCCAGCAGCCAAGGACAGCTTAATGAAAAACTGTTTTTT. Protein product: CASSQGQLNEKLFF.

This clone has just a few counts. V is TRBV9 and J is TRBJ1-1; perhaps TRBD1 as D (6 bases). Germline V gives CDR1 SGDLS, CDR2 YYNGEE. The CDR3 is 14 amino acids. V was cut by 0 bases and J by 0 bases, with 6 bases left in between. The CDR3 nucleotides are TGTGCCAGCAGCGTAGGGACAGTGAACACTGAAGCTTTCTTT. This encodes CASSVGTVNTEAFF.

The CDR3 loop is CASSLPGLAGRLGKNIQYF. Written as DNA, the CDR3 is TGTGCCAGCAGCTTACCGGGACTAGCGGGCCGGTTGGGCAAAAACATTCAGTACTTC. The chain has TRBV7-2 and TRBJ2-4, with 12 bases that match TRBD2. The germline V gene encodes CDR1 SGHTA and CDR2 FQGNSA. The CDR3 length is 19 residues. The junction had 11 bases not matched to a gene; V was cut back by 2 bases and J by 3 bases. The complete variable domain, with remaining parts taken from reference TRBV7-2 and TRBJ2-4, reads GAGVSQSPSNKVTEKGKDVELRCDPISGHTALYWYRQSLGQGLEFLIYFQGNSAPDKSGLPSDRFSAERTGGSVSTLTIQRTQQEDSAVYLCASSLPGLAGRLGKNIQYFGAGTRLSVL.

The gene calls are TRBV27 and TRBJ2-2; 12 bases agree with TRBD2. The CDR3 contains 20 residues. Germline V gene sequence: CDR1 MNHEY, CDR2 SMNVEV (reference sequence). After removal of 3 bases from V and 6 bases from J, the junction contained 17 bases not matched to a gene. The CDR3 region is CASSLRRLAGASRGAGELFF. As DNA, the CDR3 is TGTGCCAGCAGTTTGAGGAGACTAGCGGGAGCGAGTCGAGGGGCCGGGGAGCTGTTTTTT.

This clone was recorded once. The V call is TRBV7-9, the J call TRBJ2-1; 12 bases align to TRBD2. The CDR3 sequence is 16 residues long. Trimming removed 5 bases from V and 8 bases from J; junction bases left unmatched: 10. The germline V gene encodes CDR1 SEHNR and CDR2 FQNEAQ (reference sequence). CDR3 region: CASSRGTSGYHDEQFF. The CDR3 DNA sequence: TGTGCCAGCAGCCGAGGGACTAGCGGGTACCACGATGAGCAGTTCTTC.

The V and J genes are TRBV2 and TRBJ1-1; D gene ambiguous. This CDR3 has 13 amino acids. Germline values: CDR1 SNHLY, CDR2 FYNNEI. The V gene lost 8 bases and the J gene lost 4 bases, with 14 bases spanning the gap. Written as DNA, the CDR3 is TGTGCCAGCGGGGATTCGGGAGGCACTGAAGCTTTCTTT. Encoded protein: CASGDSGGTEAFF.

This chain connects TRBV7-2 to TRBJ1-5, with a possible D match to TRBD1 (6 bases). This CDR3 contains 14 residues. Germline CDR1 SGHTA, CDR2 FQGNSA. V lost 4 bases and J lost 0, with 7 bases in between. The CDR3, as DNA: TGTGCCAGCAGCTCGGACAGTAGCAATCAGCCCCAGCATTTT. It specifies CASSSDSSNQPQHF.

The chain carries TRBV5-1 and TRBJ1-2; 8 bases map to TRBD1. Germline CDR1 is SGHRS and CDR2 is YFSETQ. The V segment lost 2 bases and the J segment 8 bases; nucleotides outside the gene matches: 14. The CDR3 has 16 amino acids. Written as DNA, the CDR3 is TGCGCCAGCAGCTTTTGGGACAGGCAGGCCGGAGGAGGCTACACCTTC. Translation: CASSFWDRQAGGGYTF.

This chain joins TRBV28 and TRBJ1-2; 9 bases agree with TRBD1. The junction had 4 bases not matched to a gene; V was cut back by 4 bases and J by 4 bases. Germline lookup yields CDR1 MDHEN and CDR2 SYDVKM. This CDR3 is 14 amino acids long. The CDR3 region has the DNA TGTGCCAGCAGTTCCGGGACAGGGATCTATGGCTACACCTTC. Translation gives CASSSGTGIYGYTF.

The V call is TRBV28, the J call TRBJ1-6; possible D gene TRBD1, 5 bases. Trimming shortened V by 5 bases and J by 7 bases, and 12 bases separated the two germline ends. The CDR3 is 14 residues long. The germline V gene encodes CDR1 MDHEN and CDR2 SYDVKM. CDR3 DNA sequence: TGTGCCAGCAGTCCCCAGGGATGGAATTCACCCCTCCACTTT. Translation: CASSPQGWNSPLHF.

This sequence joins TRBV19 and TRBJ2-7, with 8 positions matching TRBD2. The length of the CDR3 is 15 residues. With V trimmed by 7 bases and J by 1 base, 9 bases remained unmatched. Germline V lookup: CDR1 LNHDA, CDR2 SQIVND (reference sequence). This CDR3 reads CASTLGSGSSYEQYF. DNA of the CDR3: TGTGCCAGTACTTTAGGGAGCGGGAGTTCCTACGAGCAGTACTTC.

The chain couples TRBV5-4 to TRBJ2-2; 13 bases are a match to TRBD2. CDR1 is SGHNT, CDR2 YYREEE, per germline (reference sequence). V trimming: 4 bases; J trimming: 4 bases; junction bases outside the gene matches: 7. The CDR3 totals 17 residues. CDR3 loop: CASSLRGTSGTTGELFF. CDR3 coding DNA: TGTGCCAGCAGCCTCCGGGGGACTAGCGGGACCACCGGGGAGCTGTTTTTT.

The CDR3 region is CASSSGGGPNEAFF. As DNA, the CDR3 is TGTGCCAGCAGCTCCGGGGGGGGACCAAATGAAGCTTTCTTT. This chain connects TRBV5-4 to TRBJ1-1; possibly TRBD1 for D (5 bases). The CDR3 runs 14 residues. Germline V gives CDR1 SGHNT, CDR2 YYREEE (reference sequence). Trimming stripped 3 bases from V and 7 bases from J, with 16 bases between.

This clone occurred once. V gene TRBV27 combines with J gene TRBJ2-6; the D gene is possibly TRBD2 (6 bases). Germline lookup yields CDR1 MNHEY and CDR2 SMNVEV (reference sequence). Trimming cost V 6 bases and J 0 bases, with 12 bases left between them. The CDR3 length is 16 residues. Here the CDR3 reads CASSPLGGSGANVLTF. CDR3 DNA: TGTGCCAGCAGCCCGCTGGGGGGCTCTGGGGCCAACGTCCTGACTTTC.